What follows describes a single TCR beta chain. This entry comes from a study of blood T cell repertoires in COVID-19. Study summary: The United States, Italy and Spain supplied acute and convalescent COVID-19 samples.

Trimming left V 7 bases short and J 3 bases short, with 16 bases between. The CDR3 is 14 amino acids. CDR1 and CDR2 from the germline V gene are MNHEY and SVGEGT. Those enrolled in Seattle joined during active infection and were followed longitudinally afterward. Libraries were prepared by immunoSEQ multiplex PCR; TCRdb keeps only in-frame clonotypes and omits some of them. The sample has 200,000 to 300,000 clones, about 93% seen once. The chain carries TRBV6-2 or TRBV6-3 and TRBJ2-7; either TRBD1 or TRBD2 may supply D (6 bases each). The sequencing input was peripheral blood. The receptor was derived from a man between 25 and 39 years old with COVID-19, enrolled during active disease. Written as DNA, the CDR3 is TGTGCCAGCATCTACTCGGGGGCGAGCTACGAGCAGTACTTC. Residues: CASIYSGASYEQYF.